These T cell receptor beta chains were read from a single sample in a study of cytomegalovirus exposure and HLA in healthy donors. TCRdb's table, derived via immunoSEQ multiplex PCR, lists solely in-frame clones and lacks some. Among 150,000 to 200,000 clones listed, around 78% were seen once. Sequencing used PBMCs. The source of these receptors is a man younger than 45 in good health and CMV-seronegative. The CDR3 runs from the conserved cysteine through the conserved F or W. Each record gives: J gene, clone size, V gene, D gene, CDR3 DNA, CDR3 protein. The D gene is left open where the match is weak. Where a row states a size, it is once, few, many or the class of an expanded clone; other rows omit it.

J gene: TRBJ2-5; clone size: .; V gene: TRBV9; D gene: TRBD2; CDR3 DNA: TGTGCCAGCAGCGTGGGCCCTACTAGCGGGAGGGCCGGAGAGACCCAGTACTTC; CDR3 protein: CASSVGPTSGRAGETQYF
J gene: TRBJ2-2; clone size: .; V gene: TRBV9; D gene: TRBD1; CDR3 DNA: TGTGCCAGCAGCGTGCAACAGGGGTTGGACACCGGGGAGCTGTTTTTT; CDR3 protein: CASSVQQGLDTGELFF
J gene: TRBJ2-7; clone size: .; V gene: TRBV5-6; D gene: TRBD2; CDR3 DNA: TGTGCCAGCAGCTTGGGGGTAGCGGGAGCCCCCGGATCCTACGAGCAGTACTTC; CDR3 protein: CASSLGVAGAPGSYEQYF
J gene: TRBJ2-5; clone size: .; V gene: TRBV10-3; D gene: .; CDR3 DNA: TGTGCCATCAGTGAGCAGCGCTTACAAGAGACCCAGTACTTC; CDR3 protein: CAISEQRLQETQYF
J gene: TRBJ1-2; clone size: few; V gene: TRBV5-6; D gene: TRBD1; CDR3 DNA: TGTGCCAGCAGCCAGGGACAGGGAAACTATGGCTACACCTTC; CDR3 protein: CASSQGQGNYGYTF
J gene: TRBJ2-7; clone size: .; V gene: TRBV10-3; D gene: TRBD2; CDR3 DNA: TGTGCCATCAGTGAGTCTAGCGGGGTGTTCTACGAGCAGTACTTC; CDR3 protein: CAISESSGVFYEQYF
J gene: TRBJ2-3; clone size: .; V gene: TRBV9; D gene: .; CDR3 DNA: TGTGCCAGCAGCGTACTCACTAGCACAGATACGCAGTATTTT; CDR3 protein: CASSVLTSTDTQYF
J gene: TRBJ1-5; clone size: once; V gene: TRBV27; D gene: TRBD1; CDR3 DNA: TGTGCCAGCAGTTTATGGGGACAGGGAAATCAGCCCCAGCATTTT; CDR3 protein: CASSLWGQGNQPQHF
J gene: TRBJ2-7; clone size: once; V gene: TRBV7-8; D gene: TRBD1; CDR3 DNA: TGTGCCAGCAGCTTAGAGGCGGACAGGGCGATCTTC; CDR3 protein: CASSLEADRAIF
J gene: TRBJ2-3; clone size: .; V gene: TRBV19; D gene: .; CDR3 DNA: TGTGCCAGTAGTAAGGCTAGCGGCACAGATACGCAGTATTTT; CDR3 protein: CASSKASGTDTQYF
J gene: TRBJ2-7; clone size: .; V gene: TRBV7-2; D gene: TRBD2; CDR3 DNA: TGTGCCAGCAGCCCCAACCTGGGACTAGCGGGCTACGAGCAGTACTTC; CDR3 protein: CASSPNLGLAGYEQYF
J gene: TRBJ2-5; clone size: .; V gene: TRBV9; D gene: TRBD2; CDR3 DNA: TGTGCCAGCAACACGGGACTAGCGGGAGTATGGGAGACCCAGTACTTC; CDR3 protein: CASNTGLAGVWETQYF
J gene: TRBJ1-2; clone size: .; V gene: TRBV25-1; D gene: .; CDR3 DNA: TGTGCCACCTCCTCTCTCCCGGGGGGCTACACCTTC; CDR3 protein: CATSSLPGGYTF
J gene: TRBJ2-3; clone size: .; V gene: TRBV27; D gene: .; CDR3 DNA: TGTGCCAGCAGTTTCTACCCTTGGGATACGCAGTATTTT; CDR3 protein: CASSFYPWDTQYF
J gene: TRBJ1-1; clone size: .; V gene: TRBV5-1; D gene: .; CDR3 DNA: TGCGCCAGCAGCTTGGTGCCAGTTGGGGCGAACACTGAAGCTTTCTTT; CDR3 protein: CASSLVPVGANTEAFF
J gene: TRBJ2-3; clone size: once; V gene: TRBV5-1; D gene: .; CDR3 DNA: TGCGCCAGCAGCTTGGTCCGGGAGAGGATTGGAGATACGCAGTATTTT; CDR3 protein: CASSLVRERIGDTQYF
J gene: TRBJ2-1; clone size: once; V gene: TRBV10-3; D gene: TRBD2; CDR3 DNA: TGTGCCATCAGTGTAATTAGCGGGAGCTCCTACAATGAGCAGTTCTTC; CDR3 protein: CAISVISGSSYNEQFF
J gene: TRBJ2-5; clone size: .; V gene: TRBV11-2; D gene: TRBD2; CDR3 DNA: TGTGCCAGCACCCCCTTGGGAGCTAGCGGGAGGGAGGGCCAGTACTTC; CDR3 protein: CASTPLGASGREGQYF
J gene: TRBJ1-2; clone size: .; V gene: TRBV14; D gene: .; CDR3 DNA: TGTGCCAGCAGCCAAGCAGGGAACTATGGCTACACCTTC; CDR3 protein: CASSQAGNYGYTF
J gene: TRBJ1-4; clone size: .; V gene: TRBV2; D gene: .; CDR3 DNA: TGTGCCAGCGTACTCGGTGGGGCCGGGACTAATGAAAAACTGTTTTTT; CDR3 protein: CASVLGGAGTNEKLFF
J gene: TRBJ2-3; clone size: few; V gene: TRBV9; D gene: TRBD2; CDR3 DNA: TGTGCCAGCAGCATAACATCCGGGACTAGCGGGACAGATACGCAGTATTTT; CDR3 protein: CASSITSGTSGTDTQYF
J gene: TRBJ2-2; clone size: .; V gene: TRBV4-2; D gene: .; CDR3 DNA: TGTGCCAGCAGCCAAGAACCTGCCGAGACTACAAACACCGGGGAGCTGTTTTTT; CDR3 protein: CASSQEPAETTNTGELFF
J gene: TRBJ2-1; clone size: .; V gene: TRBV28; D gene: TRBD1; CDR3 DNA: TGTGCCAGCAGTTTTCTGGGGGACAGCTCCTACAATGAGCAGTTCTTC; CDR3 protein: CASSFLGDSSYNEQFF
J gene: TRBJ2-1; clone size: .; V gene: TRBV19; D gene: TRBD2; CDR3 DNA: TGTGCCAGTACTCTTAGCGGGGTCAATGAGCAGTTCTTC; CDR3 protein: CASTLSGVNEQFF
J gene: TRBJ1-5; clone size: .; V gene: TRBV28; D gene: TRBD1; CDR3 DNA: TGTGCCAGCAGTTTGTCGTACAGGGGACAGCCCCAGCATTTT; CDR3 protein: CASSLSYRGQPQHF
J gene: TRBJ1-1; clone size: .; V gene: TRBV7-2; D gene: TRBD1; CDR3 DNA: TGTGCCAGCAGCTCCCCACCGGGACAGGGGGCCTCTGAAGCTTTCTTT; CDR3 protein: CASSSPPGQGASEAFF
J gene: TRBJ2-1; clone size: .; V gene: TRBV6-1; D gene: TRBD2; CDR3 DNA: TGTGCCAGCAGGGGAACTAGCGGGAGTATTGATGAGCAGTTCTTC; CDR3 protein: CASRGTSGSIDEQFF
J gene: TRBJ1-1; clone size: .; V gene: TRBV6-1; D gene: .; CDR3 DNA: TGTGCCAGCAGTGGGTACCCAGTGCCAATGAACACTGAAGCTTTCTTT; CDR3 protein: CASSGYPVPMNTEAFF
J gene: TRBJ2-7; clone size: once; V gene: TRBV6-5; D gene: TRBD2; CDR3 DNA: TGTGCCAGCAGTCGGGGGGGTAGCGGGAGAAACGAGCAGTACTTC; CDR3 protein: CASSRGGSGRNEQYF
J gene: TRBJ2-7; clone size: .; V gene: TRBV7-9; D gene: TRBD2; CDR3 DNA: TGTGCCAGCAGCTATCGGACTAGTCCTCACGAGCAGTACTTC; CDR3 protein: CASSYRTSPHEQYF
J gene: TRBJ1-3; clone size: few; V gene: TRBV7-6; D gene: TRBD1; CDR3 DNA: TGTGCCAGCAGCTTTACAGGGGTGTCCGGAAACACCATATATTTT; CDR3 protein: CASSFTGVSGNTIYF
J gene: TRBJ2-7; clone size: .; V gene: TRBV7-2; D gene: TRBD2; CDR3 DNA: TGTGCCAGCAGCCCACGGACTAGCGGGAGATCCTACGAGCAGTACTTC; CDR3 protein: CASSPRTSGRSYEQYF
J gene: TRBJ1-5; clone size: .; V gene: TRBV27; D gene: TRBD1; CDR3 DNA: TGTGCCAGCAGTTTTACGGGACAGGGTACCAATCAGCCCCAGCATTTT; CDR3 protein: CASSFTGQGTNQPQHF
J gene: TRBJ2-1; clone size: few; V gene: TRBV5-4; D gene: TRBD1; CDR3 DNA: TGTGCCAGCAGCGCTCGACAGGGGGCCTACAATGAGCAGTTCTTC; CDR3 protein: CASSARQGAYNEQFF
J gene: TRBJ1-6; clone size: few; V gene: TRBV15; D gene: .; CDR3 DNA: TGTGCCACCAGCAGAGGGGGGGTGGGTTCACCCCTCCACTTT; CDR3 protein: CATSRGGVGSPLHF
J gene: TRBJ2-1; clone size: .; V gene: TRBV7-2; D gene: TRBD2; CDR3 DNA: TGTGCCAGCAGCTTCGTGCCTGGGACTAGCGCCTACAATGAGCAGTTCTTC; CDR3 protein: CASSFVPGTSAYNEQFF
J gene: TRBJ2-5; clone size: .; V gene: TRBV28; D gene: .; CDR3 DNA: TGTGCCAGCAGTTTCGACGGAGCGGAGACCCAGTACTTC; CDR3 protein: CASSFDGAETQYF
J gene: TRBJ2-1; clone size: .; V gene: TRBV5-1; D gene: .; CDR3 DNA: TGCGCCAGCAGCTTAGCGGCCAACTCCTACAATGAGCAGTTCTTC; CDR3 protein: CASSLAANSYNEQFF
J gene: TRBJ1-3; clone size: few; V gene: TRBV6-1; D gene: TRBD1; CDR3 DNA: TGTGCCAGCAGTGACATTCCAGGGGGCGGAAACACCATATATTTT; CDR3 protein: CASSDIPGGGNTIYF
J gene: TRBJ1-5; clone size: .; V gene: TRBV7-9; D gene: .; CDR3 DNA: TGTGCCAGCAGCTGGACGGCCGGGGATCAGCCCCAGCATTTT; CDR3 protein: CASSWTAGDQPQHF
J gene: TRBJ2-7; clone size: .; V gene: TRBV9; D gene: .; CDR3 DNA: TGTGCCAGCAGCGATTCCCCTCAGGGGTACGAGCAGTACTTC; CDR3 protein: CASSDSPQGYEQYF
J gene: TRBJ2-1; clone size: .; V gene: TRBV18; D gene: TRBD2; CDR3 DNA: TGTGCCAGCTCACCACCACTAGCGGGAAGAGGTGAGCAGTTCTTC; CDR3 protein: CASSPPLAGRGEQFF
J gene: TRBJ2-1; clone size: .; V gene: TRBV11-3; D gene: TRBD1; CDR3 DNA: TGTGCCAGCAGCTTAGTTGAGGGGACAGGGGGCGCTGAGCAGTTCTTC; CDR3 protein: CASSLVEGTGGAEQFF
J gene: TRBJ2-1; clone size: .; V gene: TRBV2; D gene: .; CDR3 DNA: TGTGCCAGCAGTGGAAGGAACAGGCTGAGGTTCTTC; CDR3 protein: CASSGRNRLRFF
J gene: TRBJ2-2; clone size: .; V gene: TRBV7-9; D gene: .; CDR3 DNA: TGTGCCAGCAGCCGCCGGACTGACACCGGGGAGCTGTTTTTT; CDR3 protein: CASSRRTDTGELFF
J gene: TRBJ1-1; clone size: .; V gene: TRBV6-5; D gene: TRBD1; CDR3 DNA: TGTGCCAGCAGTGACAGGGTTGGCACTGAAGCTTTCTTT; CDR3 protein: CASSDRVGTEAFF
J gene: TRBJ2-7; clone size: .; V gene: TRBV6-1; D gene: TRBD1; CDR3 DNA: TGTGCCAGCAGTCTCCTTGACAGGGCCTCCTACGAGCAGTACTTC; CDR3 protein: CASSLLDRASYEQYF
J gene: TRBJ2-1; clone size: few; V gene: TRBV6-4; D gene: TRBD1; CDR3 DNA: TGTGCCACCGGGACAGGGGATGCGAATGAGCAGTTCTTC; CDR3 protein: CATGTGDANEQFF
J gene: TRBJ2-1; clone size: .; V gene: TRBV28; D gene: .; CDR3 DNA: TGTGCCAGTCCTCCCTTTCCGGGAGCATACAATGAGCAGTTCTTC; CDR3 protein: CASPPFPGAYNEQFF
J gene: TRBJ2-1; clone size: .; V gene: TRBV7-3; D gene: .; CDR3 DNA: TGTGCCAGCAGCTTAATTAGTGACTCTTACAATGAGCAGTTCTTC; CDR3 protein: CASSLISDSYNEQFF
J gene: TRBJ2-3; clone size: .; V gene: TRBV6-1; D gene: TRBD2; CDR3 DNA: TGTGCCAGCAGTGGACTAGCGGGTACTTTGACAGATACGCAGTATTTT; CDR3 protein: CASSGLAGTLTDTQYF
J gene: TRBJ2-7; clone size: .; V gene: TRBV27; D gene: TRBD2; CDR3 DNA: TGTGCCAGCAGTCCAGGACTAGTTGGGTCCTACGAGCAGTACTTC; CDR3 protein: CASSPGLVGSYEQYF
J gene: TRBJ2-7; clone size: .; V gene: TRBV11-2; D gene: TRBD2; CDR3 DNA: TGTGCCAGCAGCTCCTCGGGCGGGAGCTCCTACGAGCAGTACTTC; CDR3 protein: CASSSSGGSSYEQYF
J gene: TRBJ2-1; clone size: .; V gene: TRBV18; D gene: .; CDR3 DNA: TGTGCCAGCTCATCCTGGTCTCCGGACAATGAGCAGTTCTTC; CDR3 protein: CASSSWSPDNEQFF